This TCR beta chain was sequenced in a study of blood T cell repertoires in COVID-19. The overall study: Specimens from acute and convalescent COVID-19 originated in the United States, Italy and Spain. Sources were T cells, B-cell-depleted T cells, or PBMCs; the material itself was cDNA or gDNA.

In the source study's methods: Reference gene primer amplification gave nucleated cell count estimates. The assay was immunoSEQ multiplex PCR, and TCRdb's table has in-frame clones only and misses some. The D gene and trimming were derived from the DNA, and the V and J assignments and clone size from that table. This sample has 100,000 or so clones, with roughly 84% found just once. Per the germline V gene, CDR1 is MNHEY and CDR2 is SMNVEV (reference sequence). The CDR3 extends over 14 amino acids. The V and J ends lost 3 bases and 5 bases respectively, with 13 bases between them. This rearrangement joins TRBV27 to TRBJ2-5, with D possibly matching TRBD2 (6 bases). The sequenced material came from peripheral blood. The clonotype was recovered from a human donor in a cohort sampled during active COVID-19. The CDR3 DNA follows: TGTGCCAGCAGTTTTGGAGGGTTCAGCGAGACCCAGTACTTC. This codes for CASSFGGFSETQYF.